This T cell receptor (beta chain) was obtained from a study of CXCR3-negative and CXCR3-positive naive CD8 T cells. The V gene's germline CDR1 is SGDLS and CDR2 YYNGEE. The CDR3 is made up of 16 amino acids. Points on this clonotype: Its matching antigen is unknown.

UMI-labeled TRB cDNA libraries were prepared by 5' RACE. TCRdb reprocessed the 5' RACE reads, with one entry per CDR3 protein and no DNA. Its table records just under 90,000 distinct CDR3 sequences. Study-wide results and limits: Higher TRB CDR3 hydrophobicity marked CXCR3-positive naive cells relative to CXCR3-negative naive cells. Naive cells that were CXCR3-negative or CXCR3-positive used TRBV-TRBJ genes alike, while memory cells diverged. Cryopreserved cells partially lost CXCR3 expression, and fresh PBMCs were used in most assays.

CD45RO-CCR7+CD27+CD95- marked naive CD8+ T cells. Sequences were obtained from naive CXCR3+ CD8+ T cells from blood. This sample's subset: CD45RO-CCR7+CD27+CD95- naive CD8+ T cells expressing CXCR3 (TNR3+). The V and J genes are TRBV9 and TRBJ2-7; the TCRdb D gene call, TRBD2, has no DNA to confirm it. The clonotype originates from a human donor in good health. Some clones in this sample may be carry-over from other donors' samples. CDR3 protein: CASSVELVGSVNEQYF.